Listed here are 26 T cell receptor beta chains from one sample, sequenced in a study of blood T cell repertoires in COVID-19. The data were produced by immunoSEQ multiplex PCR, yet TCRdb's version contains in-frame clones alone and is incomplete. The repertoire holds 290,000 or so clones, with around nine tenths as singletons. Input material: PBMCs or T cells enriched from blood (not recorded which). The receptors were sampled from a woman aged 30 to 39 who had recovered from COVID-19.

This chain uses TRBV28 with TRBJ2-7, with unresolved D. This CDR3 has 12 residues. Germline V gene data show CDR1 as MDHEN and CDR2 as SYDVKM. Trimming took off 1 base at V and 2 bases at J, with 3 bases between the two ends. This CDR3 is CASSLLTYEQYF. The CDR3 DNA sequence: TGTGCCAGCAGTTTATTAACCTACGAGCAGTACTTC.

V usage is TRBV10-2 and J usage is TRBJ2-6, with 8 bases identical to TRBD1. CDR3 size: 17 residues. Germline values: CDR1 WSHSY, CDR2 SAAADI. V was pared by 6 bases and J by 0 bases, with 7 bases of the junction left unmatched. This CDR3 reads CASRGQERVSGANVLTF. The CDR3 bases are TGCGCCAGCAGGGGACAGGAGAGGGTCTCTGGGGCCAACGTCCTGACTTTC.

The V gene is TRBV28, the J gene TRBJ1-2; 8 nucleotides agree with TRBD1. Germline values: CDR1 MDHEN, CDR2 SYDVKM. V lost 8 bases to trimming and J lost 6 bases; unmatched junction nucleotides: 11. The CDR3 spans 14 residues. The CDR3 DNA follows: TGTGCCAGCGGTGATACAGGGGGGGTAGATGGCTACACCTTC. Amino acids: CASGDTGGVDGYTF.

The gene calls are TRBV4-2 and TRBJ1-5; 11 bases agree with TRBD1. With 3 bases clipped from V and 1 base from J, the junction kept 2 bases outside the gene matches. CDR1 LGHNA and CDR2 YNFKEQ come from the germline V gene. This CDR3 is built from 16 residues. DNA of the CDR3: TGTGCCAGCAGCCACGGGACAGGGGGAAGCAATCAGCCCCAGCATTTT. Its protein is CASSHGTGGSNQPQHF.

This clone was seen once. This sequence joins TRBV20-1 and TRBJ2-1; D remains ambiguous. There are 11 residues in the CDR3. Per the germline V gene, CDR1 is DFQATT and CDR2 is SNEGSKA (reference sequence). V lost 6 bases and J lost 5, with 8 bases in between. For the CDR3, the DNA is TGCAGTGCATCCCGGGACAATGAGCAGTTCTTC. Its translation is CSASRDNEQFF.

The genes are TRBV30 and TRBJ2-1; no clear D. V gave up 2 bases and J gave up 3 bases, with 5 bases separating them. CDR1 and CDR2 (germline): GTSNPN, SVGIG (reference sequence). CDR3 length: 12 amino acids. This CDR3 reads CAWSWSYNEQFF. The CDR3 nucleotides read TGTGCCTGGAGTTGGAGCTACAATGAGCAGTTCTTC. Using reference TRBV30 and TRBJ2-1 for the parts outside the CDR3, the full variable domain is SQTIHQWPATLVQPVGSPLSLECTVEGTSNPNLYWYRQAAGRGLQLLFYSVGIGQISSEVPQNLSASRPQDRQFILSSKKLLLSDSGFYLCAWSWSYNEQFFGPGTRLTVL.

The chain carries TRBV27 and TRBJ2-7; 10 nucleotides match TRBD1. The CDR3 is 14 residues long. Germline trimming cut 5 bases from V and 10 bases from J; bases unmatched to any gene: 11. Per germline, CDR1 MNHEY and CDR2 SMNVEV (reference sequence). The CDR3 DNA reads as TGTGCCAGCAGTCCCGTATCGACAGGGGGCGTACAGTACTTC. This translates into CASSPVSTGGVQYF.

The V call is TRBV30, the J call TRBJ2-5; a possible D gene is TRBD2 (6 bases). Trimming cost V 2 bases and J 4 bases, with 17 bases left between them. The germline V gene has CDR1 GTSNPN and CDR2 SVGIG (reference sequence). There are 15 residues in the CDR3. The CDR3 region is CAWSTRLTRGETQYF. Written as DNA, the CDR3 is TGTGCCTGGAGTACTCGATTGACTAGAGGAGAGACCCAGTACTTC.

The chain joins TRBV7-2 to TRBJ2-2, with TRBD1 matching over 9 bases. This CDR3 has 14 amino acids. Germline assignment: CDR1 SGHTA and CDR2 FQGNSA. Trimming took 3 bases from V and 5 from J; bases not matched to a gene: 1. CDR3 in amino acids: CASSLTGGTGELFF. CDR3 DNA: TGTGCCAGCAGCTTGACAGGGGGAACCGGGGAGCTGTTTTTT.

The CDR3 DNA reads TGTGCCAGCAGCTTGTTCCAGATTGGCGGGGAGCTGTTTTTT. It is translated as CASSLFQIGGELFF. The chain is built from TRBV11-1 and TRBJ2-2; D is ambiguous. CDR1 and CDR2 from the germline V gene are SGHAT and FQDESV (reference sequence). The CDR3 is 14 residues long. The V end was cut by 3 bases, the J end by 7 bases, with 12 bases between.

This clone appeared a single time. CDR3 nucleotides: TGTGCCAGCAGCTCAGGCCTTACCCCTCAAGAGACCCAGTACTTC. Encoded protein: CASSSGLTPQETQYF. The V gene is TRBV7-9, the J gene TRBJ2-5, with D uncertain. Germline V gives CDR1 SEHNR, CDR2 FQNEAQ (reference sequence). Trimming cost V 4 bases and J 2 bases, with 14 bases left between them. The CDR3 length is 15 residues.

The chain couples TRBV27 to TRBJ2-1; 8 bases are a match to TRBD2. CDR1 MNHEY and CDR2 SMNVEV come from the germline V gene (reference sequence). J gave up 7 bases and V 5 bases, and 13 bases lay outside the gene matches. The CDR3 has 16 residues. Here the CDR3 reads CASSEPGLGVVNEQFF. The CDR3 DNA is TGTGCCAGCAGTGAACCGGGACTAGGGGTAGTGAATGAGCAGTTCTTC.

This chain uses TRBV28 with TRBJ1-6; D gene ambiguous. Germline CDR1 and CDR2: MDHEN and SYDVKM. This CDR3 has 12 residues. Trimming shortened V by 4 bases and J by 8 bases, and 6 bases separated the two germline ends. The CDR3 DNA follows: TGTGCCAGCAGTTCCGTAGATTCACCCCTCCACTTT. It specifies CASSSVDSPLHF.

V and J are TRBV5-6 and TRBJ2-2, with D possibly matching TRBD1 (6 bases). Germline V gene lookup returns CDR1 SGHDT and CDR2 YYEEEE. This CDR3 is 15 amino acids long. V shed 2 bases and J shed 1 base, with 9 bases lying between them. CDR3: CASSFQGWNTGELFF. The CDR3 nucleotides read TGTGCCAGCAGCTTTCAGGGGTGGAACACCGGGGAGCTGTTTTTT.

The chain has TRBV2 and TRBJ1-2; 10 positions match TRBD1. Losses at the gene ends were 2 bases for V and 4 bases for J; bases not matched to a gene: 7. The CDR3 runs to 16 residues. CDR1 SNHLY and CDR2 FYNNEI come from the germline V gene. CDR3 residues: CASSETGTGAFYGYTF. The CDR3 DNA reads as TGTGCCAGCAGTGAAACCGGGACAGGGGCCTTCTATGGCTACACCTTC.

The chain combines TRBV12-5 with TRBJ2-7, with 10 bases that match TRBD1. Germline V CDR1 and CDR2: LGHNT, FRNRAP. The J segment lost 5 bases and the V segment lost 3 bases, leaving 7 bases of the junction unmatched. This CDR3 has 15 amino acids. The CDR3 region has the DNA TGTGCTAGTGGTTTTCGACAGGGGGCTATACACGAGCAGTACTTC. Translating gives CASGFRQGAIHEQYF.

This clone was detected only once. This chain uses TRBV5-5 with TRBJ2-7, with 11 bases that match TRBD2. The trim removed 1 base at V and 3 bases at J, leaving 3 bases unmatched. This CDR3 comprises 15 residues. The V gene's germline CDR1 is SGHKS and CDR2 YYEKEE (reference sequence). This CDR3 is CASSLWLAGGYEQYF. The CDR3 DNA follows: TGTGCCAGCAGCTTGTGGCTAGCGGGAGGCTACGAGCAGTACTTC. Based on the CDR3 plus reference TRBV5-5 and TRBJ2-7, the full variable domain is DAGVTQSPTHLIKTRGQQVTLRCSPISGHKSVSWYQQVLGQGPQFIFQYYEKEERGRGNFPDRFSARQFPNYSSELNVNALLLGDSALYLCASSLWLAGGYEQYFGPGTRLTVT.

The V call is TRBV29-1, the J call TRBJ1-2; 9 positions agree with TRBD1. In germline, CDR1 is SQVTM, CDR2 ANQGSEA. The length of the CDR3 is 15 residues. Trimming at V came to 0 bases and at J to 2 bases, leaving 4 bases not matched to a gene. The CDR3 spells CSVEDLGTGNYGYTF. The DNA for the CDR3 is TGCAGCGTTGAAGATCTCGGGACAGGGAACTATGGCTACACCTTC. The full variable domain, with the rest looked up from reference TRBV29-1 and TRBJ1-2, is SAVISQKPSRDICQRGTSLTIQCQVDSQVTMMFWYRQQPGQSLTLIATANQGSEATYESGFVIDKFPISRPNLTFSTLTVSNMSPEDSSIYLCSVEDLGTGNYGYTFGSGTRLTVV.

The chain links TRBV27 to TRBJ2-1; tentative D call: TRBD2 (6 bases). There are 17 residues in the CDR3. CDR1 is MNHEY, CDR2 SMNVEV, per germline (reference sequence). The V and J ends lost 4 bases and 7 bases respectively, with 23 bases between them. CDR3 bases: TGTGCCAGCAGTTCCCTCTTTAGCGGAAATATGCGGAATGAGCAGTTCTTC. This sequence encodes CASSSLFSGNMRNEQFF.

The chain is built from TRBV11-2 and TRBJ2-7; D might be TRBD1 (5 bases). Germline assignment: CDR1 SGHAT and CDR2 FQNNGV. Deletions cut 1 base from V and 2 bases from J, with 12 bases between. The CDR3 has 15 amino acids. The CDR3 sequence: CASSLVQGWAYEQYF. In DNA, the CDR3 is TGTGCCAGCAGCTTAGTCCAGGGTTGGGCCTACGAGCAGTACTTC.

Comment on this clone: Other DNA variants within this sample encode the same CDR3. The V and J genes are TRBV19 and TRBJ2-2; 8 positions agree with TRBD2. CDR3 size: 14 residues. V shed 5 bases, J shed 4 bases, and the junction held 3 bases outside the gene matches. Germline CDR1 reads LNHDA; CDR2 reads SQIVND (reference sequence). This CDR3 reads CASSLAGGTGELFF. The CDR3 DNA is TGTGCCAGTAGTCTGGCGGGAGGCACCGGGGAGCTGTTTTTT.

The chain employs TRBV28 and TRBJ2-3, with D possibly TRBD2 on 7 matching bases. CDR1 MDHEN and CDR2 SYDVKM come from the germline V gene. CDR3 size: 17 residues. Trimming left V 5 bases short and J 2 bases short, with 20 bases between. The CDR3 reads CASSPGGRELDTDTQYF. The CDR3 coding sequence is TGTGCCAGCAGTCCCGGGGGGCGGGAGTTAGACACAGATACGCAGTATTTT.

This chain connects TRBV11-1 to TRBJ2-5; 9 bases align to TRBD1. The CDR3 extends over 14 amino acids. The V segment lost 5 bases and the J segment 5 bases; nucleotides outside the gene matches: 6. Germline CDR1 is SGHAT and CDR2 is FQDESV (reference sequence). CDR3: CASSAQGAGETQYF. DNA for the CDR3: TGTGCCAGCAGCGCACAGGGGGCGGGGGAGACCCAGTACTTC.

J is TRBJ2-3 and V is TRBV24-1, with TRBD1 matching over 7 bases. This CDR3 region has 15 residues. J gave up 2 bases and V 4 bases, and 5 bases lay outside the gene matches. Germline assignment: CDR1 KGHDR and CDR2 SFDVKD. CDR3 sequence (DNA): TGTGCCACCAGTGAACGGGACAGTAACACAGATACGCAGTATTTT. Encoded protein: CATSERDSNTDTQYF.

The V call is TRBV3-1 (or the pseudogene TRBV3-2), the J call TRBJ1-2; no clear D gene. This CDR3 has 18 amino acids. Per germline, CDR1 LGHDT and CDR2 YNNKEL (reference sequence). V was pared by 0 bases and J by 8 bases, with 25 bases between. The CDR3: CASSQDRFSFTGNGGYTF. The CDR3, as DNA: TGTGCCAGCAGCCAAGATAGGTTTTCTTTTACGGGGAACGGAGGCTACACCTTC.

The DNA for the CDR3 is TGTGCCACCAGCAGAGGTGGGCCTCGGGAAGAGCAGTTCTTC. Protein sequence: CATSRGGPREEQFF. The genes are TRBV15 and TRBJ2-1, with D possibly being TRBD2 (5 bases). Germline lookup yields CDR1 LNHNV and CDR2 YYDKDF (reference sequence). This CDR3 region has 14 residues. V gave up 1 base and J gave up 10 bases, with 14 bases separating them.